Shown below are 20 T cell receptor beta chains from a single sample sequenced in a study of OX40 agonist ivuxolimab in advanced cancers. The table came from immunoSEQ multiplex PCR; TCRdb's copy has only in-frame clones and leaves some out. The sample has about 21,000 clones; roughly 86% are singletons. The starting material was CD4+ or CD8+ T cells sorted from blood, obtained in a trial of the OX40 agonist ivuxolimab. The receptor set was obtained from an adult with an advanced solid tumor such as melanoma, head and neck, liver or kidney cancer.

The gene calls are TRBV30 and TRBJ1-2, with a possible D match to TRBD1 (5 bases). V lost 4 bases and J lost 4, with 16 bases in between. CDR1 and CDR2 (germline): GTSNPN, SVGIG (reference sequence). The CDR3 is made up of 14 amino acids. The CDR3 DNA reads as TGTGCCTGGAACCCAGGGATCAGCGGCTATGGCTACACCTTC. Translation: CAWNPGISGYGYTF.

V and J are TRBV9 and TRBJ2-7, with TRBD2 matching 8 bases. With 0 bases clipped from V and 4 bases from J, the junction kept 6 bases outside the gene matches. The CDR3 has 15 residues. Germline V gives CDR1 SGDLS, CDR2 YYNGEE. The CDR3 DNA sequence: TGTGCCAGCAGCGTAGATGTTAGCGGGAATTACGAGCAGTACTTC. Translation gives CASSVDVSGNYEQYF.

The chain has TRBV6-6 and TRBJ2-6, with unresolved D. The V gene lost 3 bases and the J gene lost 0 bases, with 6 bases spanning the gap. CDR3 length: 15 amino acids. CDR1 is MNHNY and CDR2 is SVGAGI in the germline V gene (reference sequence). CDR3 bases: TGTGCCAGCAGTTATAAGGTCTCTGGGGCCAACGTCCTGACTTTC. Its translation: CASSYKVSGANVLTF.

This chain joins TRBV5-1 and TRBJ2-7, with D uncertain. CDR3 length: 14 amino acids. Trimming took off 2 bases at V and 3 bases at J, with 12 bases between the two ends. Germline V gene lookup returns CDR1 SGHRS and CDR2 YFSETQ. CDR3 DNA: TGCGCCAGCAGCTTTCGTTCGCACGTCTACGAGCAGTACTTC. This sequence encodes CASSFRSHVYEQYF.

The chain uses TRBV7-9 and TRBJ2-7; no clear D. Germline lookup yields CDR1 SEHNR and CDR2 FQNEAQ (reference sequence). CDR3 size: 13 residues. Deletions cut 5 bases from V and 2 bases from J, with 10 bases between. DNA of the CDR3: TGTGCCAGCAGCCCCTCGTATACCTACGAGCAGTACTTC. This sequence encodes CASSPSYTYEQYF.

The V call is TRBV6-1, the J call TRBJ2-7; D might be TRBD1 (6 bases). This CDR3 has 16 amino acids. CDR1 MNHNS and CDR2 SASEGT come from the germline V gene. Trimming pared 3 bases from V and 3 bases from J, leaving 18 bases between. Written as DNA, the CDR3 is TGTGCCAGCAGTGAGGGGTACAGGGAACTTAACTACGAGCAGTACTTC. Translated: CASSEGYRELNYEQYF.

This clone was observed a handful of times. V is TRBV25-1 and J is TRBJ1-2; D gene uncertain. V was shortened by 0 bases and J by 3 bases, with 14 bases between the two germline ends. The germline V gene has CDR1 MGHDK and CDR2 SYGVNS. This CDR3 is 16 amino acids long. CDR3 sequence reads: CASSEYPGRDDYGYTF. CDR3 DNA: TGTGCCAGCAGTGAATACCCCGGGCGGGATGACTATGGCTACACCTTC.

In nucleotides, the CDR3 is TGTGCCAGCAGTTACTGGGACAGTAGCACAGATACGCAGTATTTT. Translation gives CASSYWDSSTDTQYF. The gene calls are TRBV6-5 and TRBJ2-3, with 7 bases fitting TRBD1. Germline CDR1 is MNHEY and CDR2 is SVGAGI. The CDR3 covers 15 residues. The junction had 1 base not matched to a gene; V was cut back by 1 base and J by 0 bases.

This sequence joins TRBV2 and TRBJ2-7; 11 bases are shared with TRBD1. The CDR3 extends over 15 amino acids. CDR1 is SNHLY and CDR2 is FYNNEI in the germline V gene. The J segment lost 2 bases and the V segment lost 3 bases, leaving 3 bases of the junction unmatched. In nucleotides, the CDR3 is TGTGCCAGCAGTGAGGAGGGACAGGGGGCCTACGAGCAGTACTTC. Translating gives CASSEEGQGAYEQYF.

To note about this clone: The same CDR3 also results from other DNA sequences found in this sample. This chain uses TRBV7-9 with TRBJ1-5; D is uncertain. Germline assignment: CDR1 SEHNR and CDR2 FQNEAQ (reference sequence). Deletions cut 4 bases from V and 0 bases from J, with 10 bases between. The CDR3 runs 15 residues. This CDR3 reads CASSSPDYSNQPQHF. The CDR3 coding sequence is TGTGCCAGCAGCTCACCGGACTATAGCAATCAGCCCCAGCATTTT.

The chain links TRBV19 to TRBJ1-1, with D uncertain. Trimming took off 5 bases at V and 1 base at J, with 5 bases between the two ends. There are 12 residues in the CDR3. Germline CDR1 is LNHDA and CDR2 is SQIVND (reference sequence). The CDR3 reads CASSLPNTEAFF. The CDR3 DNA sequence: TGTGCCAGTAGTCTCCCGAACACTGAAGCTTTCTTT.

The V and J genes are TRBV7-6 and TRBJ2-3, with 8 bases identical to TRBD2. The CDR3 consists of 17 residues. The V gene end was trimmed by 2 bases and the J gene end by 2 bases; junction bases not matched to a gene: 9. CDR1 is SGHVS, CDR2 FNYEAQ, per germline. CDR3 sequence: CASSLYIAGLLTDTQYF. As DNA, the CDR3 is TGTGCCAGCAGCTTATATATAGCGGGACTACTCACAGATACGCAGTATTTT.

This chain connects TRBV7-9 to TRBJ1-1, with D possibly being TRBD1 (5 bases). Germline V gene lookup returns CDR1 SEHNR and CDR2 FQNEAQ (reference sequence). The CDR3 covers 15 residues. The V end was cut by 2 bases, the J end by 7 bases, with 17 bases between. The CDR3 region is CASSLLGHGQFEAFF. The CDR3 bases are TGTGCCAGCAGCTTACTCGGACACGGGCAATTTGAAGCTTTCTTT.

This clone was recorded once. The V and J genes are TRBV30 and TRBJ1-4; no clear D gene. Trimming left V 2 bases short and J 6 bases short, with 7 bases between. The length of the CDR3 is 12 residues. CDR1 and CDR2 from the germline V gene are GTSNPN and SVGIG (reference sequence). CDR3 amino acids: CAWSRGDEKLFF. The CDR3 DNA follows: TGTGCCTGGAGTAGAGGCGATGAAAAACTGTTTTTT.

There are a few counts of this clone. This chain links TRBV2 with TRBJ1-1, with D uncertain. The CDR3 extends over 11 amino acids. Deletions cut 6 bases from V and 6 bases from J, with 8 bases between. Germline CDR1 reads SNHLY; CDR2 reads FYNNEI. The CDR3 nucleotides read TGTGCCAGCAGCGGGAATGCTGAAGCTTTCTTT. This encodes CASSGNAEAFF.

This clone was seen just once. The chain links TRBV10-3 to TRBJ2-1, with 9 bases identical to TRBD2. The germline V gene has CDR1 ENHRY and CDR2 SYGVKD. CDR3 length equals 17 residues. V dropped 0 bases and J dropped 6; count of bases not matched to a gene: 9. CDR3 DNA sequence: TGTGCCATCAGTGAGTCGATCGCTAGCGGGGACCGCAATGAGCAGTTCTTC. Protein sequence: CAISESIASGDRNEQFF.

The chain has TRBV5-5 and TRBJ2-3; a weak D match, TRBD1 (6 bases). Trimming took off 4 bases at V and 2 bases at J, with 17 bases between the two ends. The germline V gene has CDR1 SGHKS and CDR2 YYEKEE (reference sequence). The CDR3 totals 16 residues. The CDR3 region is CASSTPGDPSTDTQYF. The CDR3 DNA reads TGTGCCAGCAGCACCCCAGGGGATCCCTCCACAGATACGCAGTATTTT.

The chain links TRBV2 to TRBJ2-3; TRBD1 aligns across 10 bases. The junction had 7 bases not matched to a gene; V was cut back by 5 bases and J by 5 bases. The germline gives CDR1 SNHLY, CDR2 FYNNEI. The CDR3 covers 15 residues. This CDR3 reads CASSSGQGSGDTQYF. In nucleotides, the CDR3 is TGTGCCAGCAGTTCGGGACAGGGGTCGGGAGATACGCAGTATTTT.

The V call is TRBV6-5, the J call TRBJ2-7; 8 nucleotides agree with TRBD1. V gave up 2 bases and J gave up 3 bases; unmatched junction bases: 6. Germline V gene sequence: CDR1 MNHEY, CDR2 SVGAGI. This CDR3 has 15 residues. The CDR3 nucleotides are TGTGCCAGCAGTTACGGCTGGACAGGGAGCTACGAGCAGTACTTC. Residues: CASSYGWTGSYEQYF.

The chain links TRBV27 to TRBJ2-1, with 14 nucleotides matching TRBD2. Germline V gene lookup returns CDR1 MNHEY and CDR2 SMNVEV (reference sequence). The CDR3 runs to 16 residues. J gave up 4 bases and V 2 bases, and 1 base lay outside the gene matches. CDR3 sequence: CASSLGTSGGYNEQFF. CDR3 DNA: TGTGCCAGCAGTTTAGGGACTAGCGGGGGTTACAATGAGCAGTTCTTC.